The clone carrying this T cell receptor beta chain was recorded at least ten times. The CDR3 is 17 residues long. Germline values: CDR1 MGHRA, CDR2 YSYEKL. Trimming took off 3 bases at V and 0 bases at J, with 17 bases between the two ends. TCR amplification used approximately 19 PCR cycles, a constant-region primer and a V-primer adapter. TCRdb re-called the reads with MiXCR, one entry per CDR3 protein. The sample has around 57,000 distinct CDR3 sequences, approximately 31% seen once. This sample is part of a study of low-dose radiotherapy and immunotherapy resistance in tumors. The sample's time point: after trial treatment. Treatment meaning: LDRT plus nivolumab, ipilimumab, low-dose cyclophosphamide and aspirin (RACIN trial). The patients who were eligible all carried advanced solid tumors that lacked tumor-infiltrating lymphocytes, meaning the tumors were TIL-negative.

This TCR came from a male donor with rectosigmoid adenocarcinoma. The input for sequencing was PBMCs, taken after low-dose radiotherapy plus immunotherapy. The rearrangement uses TRBV4-1 and TRBJ2-5, with D tentatively TRBD1 (5 bases). CDR3 in amino acids: CASSQIGLGVYQETQYF. As DNA, the CDR3 is TGCGCCAGCAGCCAGATTGGCCTAGGGGTTTACCAAGAGACCCAGTACTTC.